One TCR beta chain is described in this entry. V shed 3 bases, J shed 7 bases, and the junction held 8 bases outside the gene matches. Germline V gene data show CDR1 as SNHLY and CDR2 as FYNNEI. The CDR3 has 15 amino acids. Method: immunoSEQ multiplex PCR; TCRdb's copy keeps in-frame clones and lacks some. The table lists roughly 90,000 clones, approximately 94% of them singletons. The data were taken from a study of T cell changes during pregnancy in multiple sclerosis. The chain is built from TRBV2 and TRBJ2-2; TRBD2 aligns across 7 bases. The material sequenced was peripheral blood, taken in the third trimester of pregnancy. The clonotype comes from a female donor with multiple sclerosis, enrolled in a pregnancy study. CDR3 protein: CASSETGRMGGELFF. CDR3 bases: TGTGCCAGCAGTGAGACCGGGAGGATGGGCGGGGAGCTGTTTTTT.